This TCR beta chain was retrieved from a study of identical twins. Comments on this clonotype: No antigen is known for it.

Whole-study findings and limits: Low generation-probability sequences were in excess among twin-shared out-of-frame alpha sequences.

TCRdb fed the 5' RACE reads into MiXCR, producing one record per CDR3 protein. The sample lists 250,000 to 300,000 distinct CDR3 sequences, around 8.3% seen once, with 2.5% to 3.5% in the top ten. V was cut by 0 bases and J by 2 bases, with 12 bases left in between. There are 15 residues in the CDR3. Germline CDR1 SGHDT, CDR2 YYEEEE. These same records also appear under a second study, on yellow fever vaccine responses in identical twins. That paper notes: Reportedly, twins' vaccine T cell responses looked partly convergent and partly personalized.

This rearrangement joins TRBV5-6 to TRBJ2-7; D ambiguous. Sequenced: CD8+ T cells sorted from blood. The receptor's source is a woman between 18 and 29 years old in good health. In DNA form, the CDR3 reads TGTGCCAGCAGCTTGGCGTCCCCCCACCCCTACGAGCAGTACTTC. It encodes CASSLASPHPYEQYF.